The 2 T cell receptor beta chains reported below all come from one sample, sequenced in a study of shared clonotypes between healthy human individuals. Terminally differentiated effector memory CD45RA+ cells were left out of the naive CD8 fraction, which was CD45RO-negative and positively selected for CCR7. Data came from immunoSEQ multiplex PCR; TCRdb stores just in-frame clones and leaves some out. The sample has about 2.1 million clones, 85% to 95% seen once. The specimen sequenced was naive CD8+ T cells from PBMCs. The source of these receptors is a man aged 18 to 29 in good health. Some clones in this sample may be carry-over from other donors' samples.

Concerning this clone itself: The same CDR3 also results from other DNA sequences found in this sample. The genes are TRBV9 and TRBJ1-5; D might be TRBD1 (5 bases). V was cut by 3 bases and J by 1 base, with 14 bases left in between. Germline assignment: CDR1 SGDLS and CDR2 YYNGEE. The CDR3 runs 16 residues. As DNA, the CDR3 is TGTGCCAGCAGCGCCGGTGGGGGAGGGAGCAATCAGCCCCAGCATTTT. It yields the protein CASSAGGGGSNQPQHF.

The chain joins TRBV7-9 to TRBJ2-7; D unclear. The CDR3 sequence is 14 residues long. The germline V gene has CDR1 SEHNR and CDR2 FQNEAQ (reference sequence). V shed 4 bases and J shed 0 bases, with 10 bases lying between them. The CDR3 region is CASSSRNSSYEQYF. CDR3 sequence (DNA): TGTGCCAGCAGCTCCCGTAACAGCTCCTACGAGCAGTACTTC.